This T cell receptor beta chain was retrieved from a study of graft-versus-host responses after intestinal transplantation. V was clipped by 6 bases and J by 7 bases, with 12 bases between them. Looked up from germline, CDR1 is MNHNY and CDR2 is SVGAGI (reference sequence). This CDR3 comprises 13 residues. Notes on this clone: Its antigen is unidentified.

Profiled with immunoSEQ multiplex PCR; TCRdb holds only in-frame clones, not every one. The table has approximately 63,000 clones, almost 95% seen once; the top ten hold about 0.41%. The V call is TRBV6-6, the J call TRBJ1-4; maybe TRBD1 (6 bases). The sequence was collected from a human donor who was the organ donor for an intestinal transplant. Source: unstimulated CD4+ T cells sorted from spleen or lymph node cells, taken before transplant. The CDR3 loop is CASRGDTFEKLFF. The CDR3 bases are TGTGCCAGCAGGGGGGACACCTTTGAAAAACTGTTTTTT.